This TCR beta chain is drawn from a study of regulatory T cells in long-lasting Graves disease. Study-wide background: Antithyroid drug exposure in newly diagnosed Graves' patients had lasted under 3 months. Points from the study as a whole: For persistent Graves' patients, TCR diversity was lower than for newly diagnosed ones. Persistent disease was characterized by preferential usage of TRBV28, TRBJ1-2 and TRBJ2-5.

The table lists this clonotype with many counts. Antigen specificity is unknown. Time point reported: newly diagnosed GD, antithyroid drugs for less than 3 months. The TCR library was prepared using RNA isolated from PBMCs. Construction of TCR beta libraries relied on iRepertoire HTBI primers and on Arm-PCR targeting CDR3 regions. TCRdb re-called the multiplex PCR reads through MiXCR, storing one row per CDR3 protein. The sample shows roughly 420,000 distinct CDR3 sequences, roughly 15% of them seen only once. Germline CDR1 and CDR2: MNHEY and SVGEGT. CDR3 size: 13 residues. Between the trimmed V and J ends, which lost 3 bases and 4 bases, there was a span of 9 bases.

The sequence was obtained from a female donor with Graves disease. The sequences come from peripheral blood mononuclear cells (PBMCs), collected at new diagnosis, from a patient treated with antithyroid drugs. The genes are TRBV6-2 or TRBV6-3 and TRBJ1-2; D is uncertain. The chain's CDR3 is CASSYSGGYGYTF. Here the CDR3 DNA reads TGTGCCAGCAGTTATTCTGGAGGCTATGGCTACACCTTC.